The 17 T cell receptor beta chains below were found in one sample sequenced in a study of shared clonotypes between healthy human individuals. Libraries were prepared by immunoSEQ multiplex PCR; TCRdb keeps only in-frame clonotypes and omits some of them. The profile shows about 2,100,000 clones, approximately 94% of them singletons. CD45RO-negative, CCR7-positively selected cells formed the naive CD8 fraction, excluding terminally differentiated effector memory CD45RA+ cells. What was sequenced was naive CD8+ T cells from PBMCs. These receptors originate from a man aged 18-30 years in good health. Some clones in this sample may be carry-over from other donors' samples.

As for this clone: Likely a read error: the CDR3 ends without its conserved phenylalanine or tryptophan. Because the CDR3's place on the DNA is in doubt, the DNA is left out and the CDR3 is given as listed by TCRdb. V is TRBV12-1 and J is TRBJ1-4. TRBV12-1 is designated a pseudogene. Ends included, the CDR3 has 10 residues. CDR3 region: CASSLRRTDG.

The chain has TRBV6-5 and TRBJ1-2; D gene ambiguous. This CDR3 comprises 14 residues. The germline V gene encodes CDR1 MNHEY and CDR2 SVGAGI. V was trimmed by 2 bases and J by 6 bases, leaving 13 bases between them. The CDR3 DNA reads as TGTGCCAGCAGTTACACCGGTCTGAGGCATGGCTACACCTTC. This sequence encodes CASSYTGLRHGYTF.

The chain is built from TRBV27 and TRBJ1-5, with D hard to call. V gave up 0 bases and J gave up 5 bases, with 8 bases separating them. CDR1 is MNHEY and CDR2 is SMNVEV in the germline V gene (reference sequence). This CDR3 region has 14 residues. The CDR3 nucleotides are TGTGCCAGCAGTTTATCCGGGGAGGATCAGCCCCAGCATTTT. This sequence encodes CASSLSGEDQPQHF.

V gene TRBV7-8 combines with J gene TRBJ2-2; 7 bases are a match to TRBD2. The V gene's germline CDR1 is SGHVS and CDR2 FQNEAQ. The CDR3 covers 18 residues. V lost 5 bases, J lost 4 bases, and 16 bases stayed unmatched. This chain's CDR3 is CASSLSLAGDRVTGELFF. CDR3 nucleotides: TGTGCCAGCAGCCTAAGTCTCGCGGGAGACCGCGTCACCGGGGAGCTGTTTTTT. Variable domain in full (rest from reference TRBV7-8 and TRBJ2-2): GAGVSQSPRYKVAKRGQDVALRCDPISGHVSLFWYQQALGQGPEFLTYFQNEAQLDKSGLPSDRFFAERPEGSVSTLKIQRTQQEDSAVYLCASSLSLAGDRVTGELFFGEGSRLTVL.

The chain is built from TRBV10-2 and TRBJ2-3; 8 bases line up with TRBD2. From germline, CDR1 is WSHSY and CDR2 SAAADI. Unmatched junction bases numbered 3, after V lost 2 bases and J lost 5 bases. CDR3 length: 14 residues. The CDR3 loop is CASSEPLAGDTQYF. CDR3 nucleotide sequence: TGCGCCAGCAGTGAGCCGCTAGCGGGAGATACGCAGTATTTT.

The gene calls are TRBV5-1 and TRBJ1-2; 7 bases fit TRBD1. This CDR3 comprises 15 residues. V lost 3 bases, J lost 8 bases, and 13 bases stayed unmatched. Per the germline V gene, CDR1 is SGHRS and CDR2 is YFSETQ. The CDR3 bases are TGCGCCAGCAGCTCCTCCGGGACAGTAGATCACGGCTACACCTTC. It translates to CASSSSGTVDHGYTF.

As regards this clone: The same CDR3 is also encoded by other DNA sequences in this sample. V is TRBV11-2 and J is TRBJ2-7; D possibly corresponds to TRBD1 (6 bases). Germline V gives CDR1 SGHAT, CDR2 FQNNGV. Trimming took 4 bases from V and 2 from J, leaving 9 bases between them. The CDR3 length is 13 residues. The CDR3 DNA follows: TGTGCCAGCAGCTCTCGGGACACCTACGAGCAGTACTTC. It is translated as CASSSRDTYEQYF.

The rearrangement joins TRBV7-2 to TRBJ2-7; 8 nucleotides match TRBD1. Unmatched junction bases numbered 8, after V lost 4 bases and J lost 0 bases. The CDR3 sequence is 16 residues long. The germline V gene encodes CDR1 SGHTA and CDR2 FQGNSA. The CDR3 DNA is TGTGCCAGCAGCTCCGGACAGGGTCGGGGCTCCTACGAGCAGTACTTC. Its protein is CASSSGQGRGSYEQYF.

The chain employs TRBV19 and TRBJ1-1; the D gene is possibly TRBD1 (6 bases). The CDR3 is 17 amino acids. Germline V lookup: CDR1 LNHDA, CDR2 SQIVND (reference sequence). V shed 0 bases and J shed 0 bases, with 14 bases lying between them. CDR3 coding DNA: TGTGCCAGTAGTATAGATCACTCGGGGGCCATGAACACTGAAGCTTTCTTT. Protein product: CASSIDHSGAMNTEAFF.

The chain is built from TRBV15 and TRBJ1-2; a possible D gene is TRBD1 (5 bases). The CDR3 spans 15 residues. V lost 1 base and J lost 0, with 9 bases in between. Germline V gives CDR1 LNHNV, CDR2 YYDKDF (reference sequence). The CDR3 region has the DNA TGTGCCACCAGCAGAGTTACAGGCTCTAACTATGGCTACACCTTC. Its translation: CATSRVTGSNYGYTF.

About this clone: Within the sample, other DNA sequences also encode this same CDR3. The chain has TRBV6-5 and TRBJ2-1; D gene ambiguous. The germline V gene has CDR1 MNHEY and CDR2 SVGAGI. This CDR3 region has 13 residues. The V and J ends lost 4 bases and 4 bases respectively, with 8 bases between them. In nucleotides, the CDR3 is TGTGCCAGCAGTTCGGACGGTTACAATGAGCAGTTCTTC. Its translation is CASSSDGYNEQFF.

This chain uses TRBV29-1 with TRBJ2-7; 13 bases are a match to TRBD2. This CDR3 has 16 residues. CDR1 is SQVTM and CDR2 is ANQGSEA in the germline V gene. The V and J ends lost 5 bases and 1 base, in that order; junction bases with no gene match: 8. CDR3 loop: CSVLGLAGFVSYEQYF. CDR3 in DNA: TGCAGCGTTCTGGGACTAGCGGGATTTGTATCCTACGAGCAGTACTTC.

The chain is built from TRBV10-2 and TRBJ2-5; perhaps TRBD2 as D (6 bases). The CDR3 is 15 residues long. V was cut by 1 base and J by 5 bases, with 14 bases left in between. The germline CDR1 and CDR2 sequences are WSHSY and SAAADI. DNA for the CDR3: TGCGCCAGCAGTGAGTTGGCGGGGAGGAGGGAGACCCAGTACTTC. This gives the protein CASSELAGRRETQYF.

The chain's CDR3 is CASSSPPQQETQYF. The CDR3 DNA sequence: TGTGCCAGCAGTTCGCCCCCACAGCAAGAGACCCAGTACTTC. This chain links TRBV28 with TRBJ2-5; D is unclear. Trimming left V 4 bases short and J 2 bases short, with 11 bases between. The CDR3 covers 14 residues. Germline assignment: CDR1 MDHEN and CDR2 SYDVKM.

This clone appeared once. This chain uses TRBV5-6 with TRBJ2-1, with a tentative D call TRBD1 (7 bases). CDR1 is SGHDT, CDR2 YYEEEE, per germline. This CDR3 region has 17 residues. The V gene lost 3 bases and the J gene lost 3 bases, with 19 bases spanning the gap. CDR3 region: CASSSWIRGVLYNEQFF. The DNA of the CDR3 is TGTGCCAGCAGCTCGTGGATCAGGGGGGTACTCTACAATGAGCAGTTCTTC. Full variable domain (missing parts from reference TRBV5-6 and TRBJ2-1): DAGVTQSPTHLIKTRGQQVTLRCSPKSGHDTVSWYQQALGQGPQFIFQYYEEEERQRGNFPDRFSGHQFPNYSSELNVNALLLGDSALYLCASSSWIRGVLYNEQFFGPGTRLTVL.

This clone was picked up a small number of times. This chain links TRBV7-9 with TRBJ1-1; the D gene is possibly TRBD1 (5 bases). V was trimmed by 6 bases and J by 5 bases, leaving 16 bases between them. The CDR3 length is 14 residues. CDR1 and CDR2 from the germline V gene are SEHNR and FQNEAQ (reference sequence). The CDR3 spells CASSPGQAGTEAFF. Written as DNA, the CDR3 is TGTGCCAGCAGTCCGGGGCAGGCGGGGACTGAAGCTTTCTTT.

The V gene is TRBV11-2, the J gene TRBJ2-2, with D hard to call. The germline CDR1 and CDR2 sequences are SGHAT and FQNNGV. The CDR3 has 16 amino acids. Trimming removed 1 base from V and 1 base from J, with 10 bases in between. The chain's CDR3 is CASSLGILLNTGELFF. In DNA form, the CDR3 reads TGTGCCAGCAGCTTAGGGATACTCCTGAACACCGGGGAGCTGTTTTTT. The complete variable domain, with remaining parts taken from reference TRBV11-2 and TRBJ2-2, reads EAGVAQSPRYKIIEKRQSVAFWCNPISGHATLYWYQQILGQGPKLLIQFQNNGVVDDSQLPKDRFSAERLKGVDSTLKIQPAKLEDSAVYLCASSLGILLNTGELFFGEGSRLTVL.